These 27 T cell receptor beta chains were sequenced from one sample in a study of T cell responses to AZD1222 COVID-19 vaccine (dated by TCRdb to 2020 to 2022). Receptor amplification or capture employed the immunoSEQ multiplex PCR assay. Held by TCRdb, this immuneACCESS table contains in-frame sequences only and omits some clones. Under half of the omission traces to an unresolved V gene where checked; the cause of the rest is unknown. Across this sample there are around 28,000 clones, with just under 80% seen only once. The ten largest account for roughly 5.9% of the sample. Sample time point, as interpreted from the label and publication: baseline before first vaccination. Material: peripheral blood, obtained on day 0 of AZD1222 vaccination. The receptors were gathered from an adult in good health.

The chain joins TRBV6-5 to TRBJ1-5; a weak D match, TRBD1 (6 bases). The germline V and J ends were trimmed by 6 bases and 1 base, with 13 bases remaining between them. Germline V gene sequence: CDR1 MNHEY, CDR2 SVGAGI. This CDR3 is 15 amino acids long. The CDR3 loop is CASSLSRGSNQPQHF. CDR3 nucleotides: TGTGCCAGCAGCCTCTCCAGGGGAAGCAATCAGCCCCAGCATTTT.

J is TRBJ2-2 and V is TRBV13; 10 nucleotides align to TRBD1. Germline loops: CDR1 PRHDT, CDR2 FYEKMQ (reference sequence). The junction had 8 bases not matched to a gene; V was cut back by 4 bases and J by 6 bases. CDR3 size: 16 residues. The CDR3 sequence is CASSSAGTGDPGELFF. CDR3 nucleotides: TGTGCCAGCAGCTCGGCCGGGACAGGGGACCCCGGGGAGCTGTTTTTT. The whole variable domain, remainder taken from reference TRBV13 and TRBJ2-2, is AAGVIQSPRHLIKEKRETATLKCYPIPRHDTVYWYQQGPGQDPQFLISFYEKMQSDKGSIPDRFSAQQFSDYHSELNMSSLELGDSALYFCASSSAGTGDPGELFFGEGSRLTVL.

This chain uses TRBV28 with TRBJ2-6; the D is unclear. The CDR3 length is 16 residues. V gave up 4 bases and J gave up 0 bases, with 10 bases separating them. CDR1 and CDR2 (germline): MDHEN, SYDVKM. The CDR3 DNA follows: TGTGCCAGCAGTTACCCACTCGGCTCTGGGGCCAACGTCCTGACTTTC. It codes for CASSYPLGSGANVLTF.

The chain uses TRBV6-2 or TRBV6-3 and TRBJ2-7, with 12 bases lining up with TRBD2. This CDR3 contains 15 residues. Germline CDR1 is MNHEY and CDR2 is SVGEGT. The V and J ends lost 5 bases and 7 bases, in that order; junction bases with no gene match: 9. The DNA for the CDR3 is TGTGCCAGCAGTCAGACTAGCGGGAGTCCAGGGGAGCAGTACGTC. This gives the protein CASSQTSGSPGEQYV.

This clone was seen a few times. In DNA form, the CDR3 reads TGTGCCTGGAGTGCCGGGGGTGGCTACACCTTC. Translated: CAWSAGGGYTF. The J gene is TRBJ1-2, the V gene TRBV30; D is perhaps TRBD1 (5 bases). V was pared by 1 base and J by 7 bases, with 7 bases between. Germline CDR1 and CDR2: GTSNPN and SVGIG (reference sequence). There are 11 residues in the CDR3.

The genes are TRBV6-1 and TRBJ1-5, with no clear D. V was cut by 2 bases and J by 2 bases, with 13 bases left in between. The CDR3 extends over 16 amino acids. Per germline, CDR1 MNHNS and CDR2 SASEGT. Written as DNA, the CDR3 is TGTGCCAGCAGTGAAAGGTCGGCCCTCCGCAATCAGCCCCAGCATTTT. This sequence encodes CASSERSALRNQPQHF.

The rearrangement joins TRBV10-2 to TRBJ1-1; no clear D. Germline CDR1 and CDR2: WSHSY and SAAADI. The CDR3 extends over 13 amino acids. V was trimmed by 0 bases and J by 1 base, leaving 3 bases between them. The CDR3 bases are TGCGCCAGCAGTGAGTCGCGGAACACTGAAGCTTTCTTT. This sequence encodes CASSESRNTEAFF.

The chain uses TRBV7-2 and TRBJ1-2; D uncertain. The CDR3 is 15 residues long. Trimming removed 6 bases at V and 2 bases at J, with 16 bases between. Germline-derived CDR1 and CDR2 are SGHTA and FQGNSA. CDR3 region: CASSQPGLGNYGYTF. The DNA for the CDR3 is TGTGCCAGCAGTCAACCCGGACTTGGGAACTATGGCTACACCTTC.

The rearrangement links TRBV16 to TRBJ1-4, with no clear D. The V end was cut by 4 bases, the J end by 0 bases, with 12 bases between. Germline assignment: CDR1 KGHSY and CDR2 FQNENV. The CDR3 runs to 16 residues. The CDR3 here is CASSPRLSATNEKLFF. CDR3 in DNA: TGTGCCAGCAGCCCTAGACTGTCCGCAACTAATGAAAAACTGTTTTTT. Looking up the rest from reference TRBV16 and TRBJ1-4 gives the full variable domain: GEEVAQTPKHLVRGEGQKAKLYCAPIKGHSYVFWYQQVLKNEFKFLISFQNENVFDETGMPKERFSAKCLPNSPCSLEIQATKLEDSAVYFCASSPRLSATNEKLFFGSGTQLSVL.

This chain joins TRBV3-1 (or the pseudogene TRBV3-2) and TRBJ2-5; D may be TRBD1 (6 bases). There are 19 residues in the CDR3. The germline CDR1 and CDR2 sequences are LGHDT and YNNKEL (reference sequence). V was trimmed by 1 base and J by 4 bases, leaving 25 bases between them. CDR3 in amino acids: CASSQGVARTRGYRETQYF. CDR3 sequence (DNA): TGTGCCAGCAGCCAAGGGGTTGCCAGGACAAGGGGGTACAGAGAGACCCAGTACTTC.

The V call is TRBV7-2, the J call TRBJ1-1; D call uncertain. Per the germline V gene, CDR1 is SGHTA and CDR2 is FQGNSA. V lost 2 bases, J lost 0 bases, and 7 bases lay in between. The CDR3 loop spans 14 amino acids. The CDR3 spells CASSLTTMNTEAFF. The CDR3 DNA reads TGTGCCAGCAGCTTAACGACGATGAACACTGAAGCTTTCTTT.

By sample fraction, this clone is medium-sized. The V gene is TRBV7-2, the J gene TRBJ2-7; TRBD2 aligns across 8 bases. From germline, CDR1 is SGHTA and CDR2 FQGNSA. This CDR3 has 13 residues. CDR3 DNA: TGTGCCAGCAGCTTAGTTTCCGGACTAGCATCAACAGTC. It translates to CASSLVSGLASTV.

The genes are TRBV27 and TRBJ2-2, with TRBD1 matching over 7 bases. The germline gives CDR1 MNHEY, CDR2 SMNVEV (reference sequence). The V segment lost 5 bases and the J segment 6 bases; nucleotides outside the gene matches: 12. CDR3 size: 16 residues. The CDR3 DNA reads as TGTGCCAGCAGTGCCTCCGGGACAGCTAGTCCCGGGGAGCTGTTTTTT. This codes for CASSASGTASPGELFF.

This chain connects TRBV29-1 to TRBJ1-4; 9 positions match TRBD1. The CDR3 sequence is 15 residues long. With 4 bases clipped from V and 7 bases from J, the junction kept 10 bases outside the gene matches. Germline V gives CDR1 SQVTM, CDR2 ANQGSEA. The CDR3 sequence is CSVATTGTGSEKLFF. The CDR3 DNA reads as TGCAGCGTTGCCACCACCGGGACAGGGAGTGAAAAACTGTTTTTT.

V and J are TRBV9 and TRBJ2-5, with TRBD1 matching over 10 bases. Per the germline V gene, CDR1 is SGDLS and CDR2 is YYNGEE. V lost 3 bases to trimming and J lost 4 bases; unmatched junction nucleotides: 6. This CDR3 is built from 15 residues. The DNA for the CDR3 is TGTGCCAGCAGCGAGGGACAGGGGAGGGGAGAGACCCAGTACTTC. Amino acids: CASSEGQGRGETQYF.

CDR3 nucleotide sequence: TGCGCCAGCAGGGCGGACACAGCCTACGAGCAGTACGTC. It is translated as CASRADTAYEQYV. The chain recombines TRBV5-1 with TRBJ2-7, with D possibly TRBD1 on 5 matching bases. Trimming left V 5 bases short and J 2 bases short, with 11 bases between. CDR1 and CDR2 from the germline V gene are SGHRS and YFSETQ. The length of the CDR3 is 13 residues.

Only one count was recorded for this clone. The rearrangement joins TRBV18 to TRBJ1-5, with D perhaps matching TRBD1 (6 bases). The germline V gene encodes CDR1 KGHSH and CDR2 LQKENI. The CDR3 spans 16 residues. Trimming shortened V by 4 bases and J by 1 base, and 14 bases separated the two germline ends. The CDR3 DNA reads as TGTGCCAGCTCACAGACAGGTTTGACGAGCAATCAGCCCCAGCATTTT. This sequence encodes CASSQTGLTSNQPQHF. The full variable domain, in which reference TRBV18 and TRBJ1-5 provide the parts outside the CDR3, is NAGVMQNPRHLVRRRGQEARLRCSPMKGHSHVYWYRQLPEEGLKFMVYLQKENIIDESGMPKERFSAEFPKEGPSILRIQQVVRGDSAAYFCASSQTGLTSNQPQHFGDGTRLSIL.

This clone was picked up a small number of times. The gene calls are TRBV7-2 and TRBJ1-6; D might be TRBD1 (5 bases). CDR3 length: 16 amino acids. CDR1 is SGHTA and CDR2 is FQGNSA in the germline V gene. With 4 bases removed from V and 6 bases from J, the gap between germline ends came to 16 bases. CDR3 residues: CASSSQGAGFNSPLHF. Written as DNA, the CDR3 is TGTGCCAGCAGCTCCCAAGGCGCAGGGTTTAATTCACCCCTCCACTTT. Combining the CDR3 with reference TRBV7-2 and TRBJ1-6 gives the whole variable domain GAGVSQSPSNKVTEKGKDVELRCDPISGHTALYWYRQSLGQGLEFLIYFQGNSAPDKSGLPSDRFSAERTGGSVSTLTIQRTQQEDSAVYLCASSSQGAGFNSPLHFGNGTRLTVT.

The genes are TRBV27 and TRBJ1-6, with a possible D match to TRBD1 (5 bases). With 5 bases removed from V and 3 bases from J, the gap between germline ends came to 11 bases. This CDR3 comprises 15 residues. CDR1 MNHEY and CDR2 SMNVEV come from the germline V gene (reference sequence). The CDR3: CASSQPGGYNSPLHF. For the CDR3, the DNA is TGTGCCAGCAGTCAGCCTGGGGGCTATAATTCACCCCTCCACTTT.

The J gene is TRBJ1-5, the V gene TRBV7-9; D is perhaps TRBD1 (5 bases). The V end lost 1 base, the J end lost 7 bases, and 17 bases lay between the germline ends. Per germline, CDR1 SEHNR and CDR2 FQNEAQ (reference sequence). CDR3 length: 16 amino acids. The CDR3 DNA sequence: TGTGCCAGCAGCTTAGGAGAGACCCCGCAGGGCCAGCCCCAGCATTTT. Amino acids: CASSLGETPQGQPQHF.

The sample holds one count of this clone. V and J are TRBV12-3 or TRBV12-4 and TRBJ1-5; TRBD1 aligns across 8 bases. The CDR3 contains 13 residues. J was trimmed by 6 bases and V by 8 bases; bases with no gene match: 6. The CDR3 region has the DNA TGTGCCAGCCAAATCAGGGGGCTTCAGCCCCAGCATTTT. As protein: CASQIRGLQPQHF.

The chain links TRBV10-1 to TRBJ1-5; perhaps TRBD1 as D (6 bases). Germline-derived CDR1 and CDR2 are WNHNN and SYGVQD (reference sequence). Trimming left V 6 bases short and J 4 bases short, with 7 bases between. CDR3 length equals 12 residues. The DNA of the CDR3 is TGCGCCAGCAGCACAGGGAATCAGCCCCAGCATTTT. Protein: CASSTGNQPQHF.

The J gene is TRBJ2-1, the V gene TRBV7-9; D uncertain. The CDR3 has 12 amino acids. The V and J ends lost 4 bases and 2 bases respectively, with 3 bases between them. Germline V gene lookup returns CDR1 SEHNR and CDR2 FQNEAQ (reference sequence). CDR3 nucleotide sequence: TGTGCCAGCAGCTCCCCCTACAATGAGCAGTTCTTC. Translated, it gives CASSSPYNEQFF. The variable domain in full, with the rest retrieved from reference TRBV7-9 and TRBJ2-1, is DTGVSQNPRHKITKRGQNVTFRCDPISEHNRLYWYRQTLGQGPEFLTYFQNEAQLEKSRLLSDRFSAERPKGSFSTLEIQRTEQGDSAMYLCASSSPYNEQFFGPGTRLTVL.

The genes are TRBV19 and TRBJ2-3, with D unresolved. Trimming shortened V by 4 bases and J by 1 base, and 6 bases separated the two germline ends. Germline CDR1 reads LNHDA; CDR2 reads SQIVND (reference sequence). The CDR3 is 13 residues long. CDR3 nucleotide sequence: TGTGCCAGTAGTAGAACCGGCACAGATACGCAGTATTTT. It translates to CASSRTGTDTQYF.

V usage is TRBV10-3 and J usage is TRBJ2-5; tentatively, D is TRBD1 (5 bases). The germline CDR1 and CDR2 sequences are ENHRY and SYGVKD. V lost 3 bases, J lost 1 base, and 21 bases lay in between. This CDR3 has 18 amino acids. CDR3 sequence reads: CAISDPSAWGSSQETQYF. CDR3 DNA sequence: TGTGCCATCAGTGACCCTTCTGCTTGGGGCAGTAGCCAAGAGACCCAGTACTTC.

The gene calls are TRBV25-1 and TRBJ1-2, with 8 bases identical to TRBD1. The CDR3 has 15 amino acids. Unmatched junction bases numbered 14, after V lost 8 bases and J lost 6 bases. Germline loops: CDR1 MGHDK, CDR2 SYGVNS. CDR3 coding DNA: TGTGCCAGCGGGGAGGCAGGGGGCGTGAAAGATGGCTACACCTTC. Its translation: CASGEAGGVKDGYTF.

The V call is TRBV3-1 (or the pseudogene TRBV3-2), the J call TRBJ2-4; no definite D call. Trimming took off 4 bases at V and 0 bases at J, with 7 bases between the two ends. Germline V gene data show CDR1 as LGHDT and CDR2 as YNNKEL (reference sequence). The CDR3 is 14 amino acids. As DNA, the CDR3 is TGTGCCAGCAGCCCGCAAGGAGCCAAAAACATTCAGTACTTC. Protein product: CASSPQGAKNIQYF.